The clone carrying this T cell receptor beta chain was counted ten times or more. The data stem from a study of CD8 T cells in ankylosing spondylitis. TCRdb independently ran MiXCR on the 5' RACE reads; one entry per CDR3 protein. The sample records 150,000 to 200,000 distinct CDR3 sequences, approximately 10% being singletons. This CDR3 is built from 12 residues. Germline CDR1 MNHEY, CDR2 SVGEGT. Trimming left V 9 bases short and J 4 bases short, with 9 bases between. V usage is TRBV6-2 or TRBV6-3 and J usage is TRBJ2-2, with D perhaps TRBD2 (5 bases). Sequencing was performed on blood, either unsorted or a sorted T cell fraction (not recorded which). The TCR was taken from a male donor with ankylosing spondylitis or in good health (not recorded which). In DNA form, the CDR3 reads TGTGCCAGTACTAGTCTCACCGGGGAGCTGTTTTTT. Protein: CASTSLTGELFF.